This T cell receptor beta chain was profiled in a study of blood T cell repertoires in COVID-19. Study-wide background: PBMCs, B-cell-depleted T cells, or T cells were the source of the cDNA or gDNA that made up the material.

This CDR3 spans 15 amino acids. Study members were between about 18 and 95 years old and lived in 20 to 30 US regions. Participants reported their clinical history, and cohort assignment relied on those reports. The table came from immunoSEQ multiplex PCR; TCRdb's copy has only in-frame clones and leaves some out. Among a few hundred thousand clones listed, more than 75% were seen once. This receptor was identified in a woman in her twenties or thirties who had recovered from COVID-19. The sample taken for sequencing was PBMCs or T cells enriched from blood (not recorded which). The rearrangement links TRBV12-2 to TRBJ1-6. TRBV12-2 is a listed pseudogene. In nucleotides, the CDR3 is TGTGCAAGTCGCTCTATGAGCTCCTATAATTCACCCCTCCACTTT. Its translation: CASRSMSSYNSPLHF.